Shown below are 18 T cell receptor beta chains from a single sample sequenced in a study of shared clonotypes between healthy human individuals (dated by TCRdb to the early 2020s). Receptor libraries were prepared by the immunoSEQ multiplex PCR assay. TCRdb's version of the immuneACCESS table is confined to in-frame rearrangements and falls short of the full clone set. An unresolved V gene accounts for under half of the shortfall where checked; the remainder is of unknown origin. The sample includes some 2.4 million clones, with 93% observed a single time. Approximately 0.36% of the sample goes to the ten largest clones. The source material was naive CD4+ T cells from PBMCs. This specimen's cell subset or site label, interpreted: CD45RA+ positively selected. These receptors were obtained from a man between 18 and 29 years old in good health. Some clones in this sample may be carry-over from other donors' samples.

With regard to this clone: Other DNA variants within this sample encode the same CDR3. The CDR3 DNA reads TGTGCCAGCACCAGGGACCACTATGGCTACACCTTC. Translated, it gives CASTRDHYGYTF. V is TRBV2 and J is TRBJ1-2; perhaps TRBD1 as D (5 bases). Per the germline V gene, CDR1 is SNHLY and CDR2 is FYNNEI. V dropped 7 bases and J dropped 3 bases, with 9 bases sitting between them. The CDR3 loop spans 12 amino acids.

The CDR3 is CARSFQGCECLWLLETQYF. The CDR3 DNA reads TGTGCCAGAAGCTTCCAGGGGTGTGAGTGCCTTTGGTTATTGGAGACCCAGTACTTC. The V call is TRBV5-3, the J call TRBJ2-5; D possibly corresponds to TRBD1 (6 bases). TRBV5-3 is known as an ORF, though its function is uncertain. The CDR3 length is 19 residues. V lost 2 bases and J 5 bases, leaving 28 bases between the germline ends.

The rearrangement joins TRBV27 to TRBJ2-5, with 7 bases matching TRBD1. Germline CDR1 reads MNHEY; CDR2 reads SMNVEV (reference sequence). V shed 6 bases and J 1 base; nucleotides not matched to a gene: 11. CDR3 length equals 16 residues. CDR3 residues: CASSRFGTASQETQYF. The CDR3 DNA reads TGTGCCAGCAGCCGATTCGGGACAGCCAGCCAAGAGACCCAGTACTTC.

The J gene is TRBJ2-7, the V gene TRBV10-3, with 9 bases aligning to TRBD2. The trim removed 2 bases at V and 3 bases at J, leaving 8 bases unmatched. Germline V gene data show CDR1 as ENHRY and CDR2 as SYGVKD. The CDR3 length is 16 residues. This CDR3 reads CAISEPRVAGVYEQYF. Written as DNA, the CDR3 is TGTGCCATCAGTGAGCCTCGGGTAGCGGGAGTCTACGAGCAGTACTTC.

V is TRBV28 and J is TRBJ1-2, with a tentative D call TRBD1 (5 bases). The germline V and J ends were trimmed by 5 bases and 6 bases, with 22 bases remaining between them. The germline V gene has CDR1 MDHEN and CDR2 SYDVKM. The CDR3 contains 16 residues. CDR3 coding DNA: TGTGCCAGCAGTCCTCCCCCGGTGCAGGGAGGTGATGGCTACACCTTC. The encoded protein is CASSPPPVQGGDGYTF.

The J gene is TRBJ1-5, the V gene TRBV6-6, with D hard to call. V lost 2 bases, J lost 6 bases, and 11 bases lay in between. Germline V gene data show CDR1 as MNHNY and CDR2 as SVGAGI (reference sequence). The CDR3 extends over 14 amino acids. For the CDR3, the DNA is TGTGCCAGCAGTTACACAGAGAGTGGTCAGCCCCAGCATTTT. It yields the protein CASSYTESGQPQHF.

Turning to this clone: The same CDR3 also results from other DNA sequences found in this sample. This rearrangement joins TRBV30 to TRBJ2-7, with 9 bases identical to TRBD2. V was clipped by 4 bases and J by 2 bases; unmatched bases: 3. Germline-derived CDR1 and CDR2 are GTSNPN and SVGIG (reference sequence). The CDR3 has 13 amino acids. The CDR3 region has the DNA TGTGCCTGGAAGACTAGCGGTACCTACGAGCAGTACTTC. This codes for CAWKTSGTYEQYF.

The chain couples TRBV7-2 to TRBJ2-2, with TRBD1 matching over 8 bases. CDR1 and CDR2 (germline): SGHTA, FQGNSA. The CDR3 is 15 residues long. Trimming removed 0 bases from V and 5 bases from J; junction bases left unmatched: 2. CDR3 region: CASSLARTGTGELFF. The DNA of the CDR3 is TGTGCCAGCAGCTTAGCCCGGACAGGGACCGGGGAGCTGTTTTTT. Based on the CDR3 plus reference TRBV7-2 and TRBJ2-2, the full variable domain is GAGVSQSPSNKVTEKGKDVELRCDPISGHTALYWYRQSLGQGLEFLIYFQGNSAPDKSGLPSDRFSAERTGGSVSTLTIQRTQQEDSAVYLCASSLARTGTGELFFGEGSRLTVL.

The rearrangement joins TRBV7-9 to TRBJ2-1; 10 bases agree with TRBD1. From germline, CDR1 is SEHNR and CDR2 FQNEAQ (reference sequence). V trimming: 5 bases; J trimming: 0 bases; junction bases outside the gene matches: 13. This CDR3 is 19 amino acids long. The chain's CDR3 is CASSDVPGQGTSSYNEQFF. The CDR3 DNA is TGTGCCAGCAGCGACGTCCCGGGACAGGGGACGAGCTCCTACAATGAGCAGTTCTTC.

The V call is TRBV7-2, the J call TRBJ2-1; TRBD2 matches 12 bases. V was clipped by 4 bases and J by 7 bases; unmatched bases: 8. Germline V CDR1 and CDR2: SGHTA, FQGNSA. This CDR3 has 16 residues. This CDR3 reads CASSSTSTSGRNEQFF. CDR3 nucleotides: TGTGCCAGCAGCTCGACCTCCACTAGCGGGAGGAATGAGCAGTTCTTC. Combining the CDR3 with reference TRBV7-2 and TRBJ2-1 gives the whole variable domain GAGVSQSPSNKVTEKGKDVELRCDPISGHTALYWYRQSLGQGLEFLIYFQGNSAPDKSGLPSDRFSAERTGGSVSTLTIQRTQQEDSAVYLCASSSTSTSGRNEQFFGPGTRLTVL.

This sequence joins TRBV27 and TRBJ1-5; 12 positions match TRBD1. Trimming at V came to 6 bases and at J to 5 bases, leaving 5 bases not matched to a gene. Germline V gene lookup returns CDR1 MNHEY and CDR2 SMNVEV (reference sequence). This CDR3 has 15 amino acids. CDR3 residues: CASRPGTGGDQPQHF. The CDR3 bases are TGTGCCAGCAGACCTGGGACAGGGGGCGATCAGCCCCAGCATTTT.

The chain employs TRBV15 and TRBJ2-7, with TRBD1 identical over 8 bases. Germline V gene sequence: CDR1 LNHNV, CDR2 YYDKDF (reference sequence). CDR3 length: 15 amino acids. Trimming cost V 1 base and J 4 bases; bases outside gene matches: 6. The CDR3 region has the DNA TGTGCCACCAGCAGAGCCCCACGGACAGGGTACGAGCAGTACTTC. Encoded protein: CATSRAPRTGYEQYF. Looking up the rest from reference TRBV15 and TRBJ2-7 gives the full variable domain: DAMVIQNPRYQVTQFGKPVTLSCSQTLNHNVMYWYQQKSSQAPKLLFHYYDKDFNNEADTPDNFQSRRPNTSFCFLDIRSPGLGDTAMYLCATSRAPRTGYEQYFGPGTRLTVT.

J is TRBJ2-1 and V is TRBV27, with 9 bases fitting TRBD2. The CDR3 contains 16 residues. From germline, CDR1 is MNHEY and CDR2 SMNVEV (reference sequence). With 5 bases clipped from V and 5 bases from J, the junction kept 10 bases outside the gene matches. The CDR3 loop reads CASSPARAGGDNEQFF. CDR3 coding DNA: TGTGCCAGCAGTCCCGCAAGGGCGGGAGGGGACAATGAGCAGTTCTTC.

This clone has a single count. The CDR3 nucleotides are TGTGCCAGCAGTGTCCTTGAGGGCCCGGGTCTGAATTCACCCCTCCACTTT. The encoded protein is CASSVLEGPGLNSPLHF. This chain links TRBV25-1 with TRBJ1-6; no reliable D call. Between the trimmed V and J ends, which lost 4 bases and 7 bases, there was a span of 20 bases. This CDR3 contains 17 residues. The V gene's germline CDR1 is MGHDK and CDR2 SYGVNS.

The chain combines TRBV5-1 with TRBJ2-2, with 9 bases matching TRBD2. V dropped 5 bases and J dropped 1; count of bases not matched to a gene: 3. Per the germline V gene, CDR1 is SGHRS and CDR2 is YFSETQ. This CDR3 is built from 15 residues. This CDR3 is CASRSTSGNTGELFF. In DNA form, the CDR3 reads TGCGCCAGCAGGTCGACTAGCGGGAACACCGGGGAGCTGTTTTTT. The full variable domain, with the rest looked up from reference TRBV5-1 and TRBJ2-2, is KAGVTQTPRYLIKTRGQQVTLSCSPISGHRSVSWYQQTPGQGLQFLFEYFSETQRNKGNFPGRFSGRQFSNSRSEMNVSTLELGDSALYLCASRSTSGNTGELFFGEGSRLTVL.

The V and J genes are TRBV18 and TRBJ1-2; D uncertain. Trimming stripped 6 bases from V and 4 bases from J, with 6 bases between. Germline V CDR1 and CDR2: KGHSH, LQKENI. The CDR3 is 11 amino acids. The CDR3 loop is CASSQGYGYTF. The CDR3, as DNA: TGTGCCAGCTCTCAAGGCTATGGCTACACCTTC.

CDR3 nucleotides: TGCGCCAGCAGCCAAACACCCGGGACTAGCGGGAGGGGTAGCACAGATACGCAGTATTTT. Translating gives CASSQTPGTSGRGSTDTQYF. The gene calls are TRBV4-1 and TRBJ2-3; TRBD2 aligns across 16 bases. The CDR3 has 20 amino acids. Per the germline V gene, CDR1 is MGHRA and CDR2 is YSYEKL. Unmatched junction bases numbered 8, after V lost 2 bases and J lost 0 bases.

V is TRBV28 and J is TRBJ1-2; TRBD1 matches at 7 bases. Trimming at V came to 2 bases and at J to 8 bases, leaving 8 bases not matched to a gene. Germline CDR1 MDHEN, CDR2 SYDVKM. CDR3 size: 14 residues. Here the CDR3 reads CASSLIQGVNGYTF. The DNA of the CDR3 is TGTGCCAGCAGTTTAATCCAGGGGGTTAACGGCTACACCTTC.